The sequence of this T cell receptor (beta chain) was determined in a study of T cells in Graves' hyperthyroidism and ophthalmopathy. It was RNA transcripts that yielded the amplified TCR beta CDR3 regions. The HTBI primer set drove a first-round RT-PCR of the TCR CDR3. TCRdb fed the multiplex PCR reads into MiXCR, producing one record per CDR3 protein. The sample gives approximately 600,000 distinct CDR3 sequences, 20% of which show up once; 34% is in the top ten. The germline V and J ends were trimmed by 7 bases and 9 bases, with 25 bases remaining between them. The CDR3 spans 16 residues. Germline CDR1 MDHEN, CDR2 SYDVKM.

The TCR originated in a young man with Graves' ophthalmopathy. The source material was blood. The chain recombines TRBV28 with TRBJ2-1, with TRBD1 as a possible D gene (6 bases). The CDR3 is CASIPSTGSWMGEQFF. The CDR3, as DNA: TGTGCCAGCATCCCCTCTACAGGGAGCTGGATGGGTGAGCAGTTCTTC.